This T cell receptor beta chain was documented in a study of blood T cell repertoires in COVID-19. Germline V gene sequence: CDR1 MGHDK, CDR2 SYGVNS. The CDR3 consists of 11 residues. The V and J ends lost 6 bases and 6 bases respectively, with 6 bases between them. Methods used by the authors: The authors estimated nucleated cell counts from reference gene primer amplification. Assay used: immunoSEQ multiplex PCR; TCRdb lists only in-frame clones, some missing. V and J calls plus clone size are reproduced from that table; the DNA served to infer D and trimming. This table has about 51,000 clones, 85% to 95% appearing once.

The material sequenced was peripheral blood. The J gene is TRBJ2-1, the V gene TRBV25-1, with a weak D call TRBD1 (5 bases). The sequence was collected from a middle-aged man with acute or convalescent COVID-19. The CDR3, as DNA: TGTGCCAGCAGGACAGCCAATGAGCAGTTCTTC. This gives the protein CASRTANEQFF.